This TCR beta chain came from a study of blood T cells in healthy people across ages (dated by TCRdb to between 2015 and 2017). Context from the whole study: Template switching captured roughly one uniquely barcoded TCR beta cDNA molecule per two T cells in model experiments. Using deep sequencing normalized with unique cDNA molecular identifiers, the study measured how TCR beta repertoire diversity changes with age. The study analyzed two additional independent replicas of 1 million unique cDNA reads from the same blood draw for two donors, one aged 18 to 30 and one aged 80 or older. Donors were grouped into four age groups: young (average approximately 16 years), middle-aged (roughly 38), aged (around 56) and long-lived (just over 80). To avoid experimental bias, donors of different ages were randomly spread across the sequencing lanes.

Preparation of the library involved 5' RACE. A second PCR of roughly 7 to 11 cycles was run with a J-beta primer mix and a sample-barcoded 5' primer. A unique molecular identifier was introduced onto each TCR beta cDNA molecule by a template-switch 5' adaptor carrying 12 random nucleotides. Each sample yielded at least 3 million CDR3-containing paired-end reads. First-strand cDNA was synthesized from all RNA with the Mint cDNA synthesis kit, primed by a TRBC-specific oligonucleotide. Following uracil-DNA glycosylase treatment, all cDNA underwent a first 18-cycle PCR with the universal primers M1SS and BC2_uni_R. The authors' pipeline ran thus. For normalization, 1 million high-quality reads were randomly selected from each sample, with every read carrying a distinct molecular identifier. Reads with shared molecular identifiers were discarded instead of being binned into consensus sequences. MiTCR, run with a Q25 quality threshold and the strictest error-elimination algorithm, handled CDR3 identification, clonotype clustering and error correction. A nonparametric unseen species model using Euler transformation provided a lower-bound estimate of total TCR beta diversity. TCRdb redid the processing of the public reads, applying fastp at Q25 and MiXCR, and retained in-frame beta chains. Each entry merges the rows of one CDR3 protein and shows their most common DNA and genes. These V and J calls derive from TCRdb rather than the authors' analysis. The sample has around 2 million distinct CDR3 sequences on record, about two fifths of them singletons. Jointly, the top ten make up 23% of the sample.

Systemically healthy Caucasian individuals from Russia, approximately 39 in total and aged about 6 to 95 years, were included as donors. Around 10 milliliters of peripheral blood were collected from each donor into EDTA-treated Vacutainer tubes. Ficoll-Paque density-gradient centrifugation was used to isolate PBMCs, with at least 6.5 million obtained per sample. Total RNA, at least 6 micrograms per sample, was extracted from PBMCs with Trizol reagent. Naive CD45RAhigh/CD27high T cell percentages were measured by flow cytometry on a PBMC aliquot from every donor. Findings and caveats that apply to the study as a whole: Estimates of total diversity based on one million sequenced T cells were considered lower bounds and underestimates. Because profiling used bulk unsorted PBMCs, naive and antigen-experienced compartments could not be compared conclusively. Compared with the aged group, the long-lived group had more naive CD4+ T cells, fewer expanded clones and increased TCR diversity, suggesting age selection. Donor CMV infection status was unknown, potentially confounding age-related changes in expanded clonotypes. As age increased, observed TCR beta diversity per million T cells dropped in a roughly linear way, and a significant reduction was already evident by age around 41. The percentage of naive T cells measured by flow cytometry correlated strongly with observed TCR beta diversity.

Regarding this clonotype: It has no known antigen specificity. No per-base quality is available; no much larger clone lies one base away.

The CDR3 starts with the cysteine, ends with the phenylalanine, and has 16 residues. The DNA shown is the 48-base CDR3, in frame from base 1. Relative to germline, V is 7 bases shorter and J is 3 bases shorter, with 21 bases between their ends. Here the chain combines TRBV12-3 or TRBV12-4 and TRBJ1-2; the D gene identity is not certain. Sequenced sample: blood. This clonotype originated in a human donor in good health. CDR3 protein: CASTFSPQYEDYGYTF. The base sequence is TGTGCCAGCACCTTCTCCCCTCAGTACGAGGACTATGGCTACACCTTC.